The rows below give T cell receptor beta chains drawn from one sample of a study of T-cell memory formation after mild COVID-19. A single record per CDR3 protein comes from TCRdb applying MiXCR to the 5' RACE reads. The sample shows more than 300,000 distinct CDR3 sequences, more than 20% of them seen only once. Sequencing was done on a sample of PBMCs or a T cell subset sorted from them (not recorded which). The receptors come from a man aged 18 to 35 who had mild COVID-19 (a few samples of this study predate the infection). Cell type and time point are not known. Each CDR3 is given with its conserved first and last residue. The order of the fields is J gene, D gene, clone size, V gene, CDR3 protein, CDR3 DNA. A D gene is named only where the DNA matches it firmly. Where a row states a size, it is once, few, many or the class of an expanded clone; other rows omit it.

>TRBJ2-1|NA|many|TRBV5-1
CASSREPLSSYNEQFF
TGCGCCAGCTCCCGGGAGCCGTTAAGCTCCTACAATGAGCAGTTCTTC
>TRBJ2-3|TRBD2|few|TRBV9
CASSRGDVGTDTQYF
TGTGCCAGCAGCCGGGGGGATGTCGGCACAGATACGCAGTATTTT
>TRBJ1-2|NA|few|TRBV7-9
CASSLEGGLSYTF
TGTGCCAGCAGCTTAGAGGGGGGTCTAAGCTACACCTTC
>TRBJ1-1|TRBD1|NA|TRBV10-3
CAIRDRGRARNTEAFF
TGTGCCATCCGGGACAGGGGGCGGGCGAGGAACACTGAAGCTTTCTTT
>TRBJ2-7|NA|many|TRBV4-1
CASSPEGGREQYF
TGCGCCAGCAGCCCCGAGGGGGGTCGCGAGCAGTACTTC
>TRBJ2-6|TRBD1|many|TRBV24-1
CATQGAAGANVLTF
TGTGCCACCCAGGGGGCTGCTGGGGCCAACGTCCTGACTTTC
>TRBJ2-2|NA|NA|TRBV7-2
CSEGLVNTGELFF
TGTTCAGAGGGTCTGGTCAACACCGGGGAGCTGTTTTTT
>TRBJ2-2|NA|few|TRBV19
CASSIGALTGELFF
TGTGCCAGTAGTATAGGGGCCCTCACCGGGGAGCTGTTTTTT
>TRBJ2-1|NA|NA|TRBV12-3/TRBV12-4
CASTRRDEQFF
TGTGCCTCAACAAGGCGGGATGAGCAGTTCTTC
>TRBJ1-6|TRBD1|NA|TRBV20-1
CSARGTGGENSPLHF
TGCAGTGCTAGGGGGACAGGGGGGGAAAATTCACCCCTCCACTTT
>TRBJ1-6|TRBD1|once|TRBV20-1
CSAGDRGGSPLHF
TGCAGTGCTGGCGACAGGGGTGGGTCACCCCTCCACTTT
>TRBJ1-1|NA|few|TRBV7-3
CASSLTPPWTEAFF
TGTGCCAGCAGCTTAACGCCCCCGTGGACTGAAGCTTTCTTT
>TRBJ2-7|NA|NA|TRBV10-3
CAINRDISYEQYF
TGTGCCATTAACCGGGACATCTCCTACGAGCAGTACTTC
>TRBJ2-1|NA|few|TRBV2
CASTAPLVGYNEQFF
TGTGCCAGCACAGCCCCCCTAGTTGGATATAATGAGCAGTTCTTC
>TRBJ2-3|TRBD2|NA|TRBV20-1
CSARPGLAWGTDTQYF
TGCAGTGCTCGACCGGGACTAGCGTGGGGGACAGATACGCAGTATTTT
>TRBJ2-5|NA|few|TRBV4-2
CASSQGGPLETQYF
TGTGCCAGCAGCCAAGGCGGGCCGTTAGAGACCCAGTACTTC
>TRBJ2-3|NA|few|TRBV7-9
CASSSSRRETQYF
TGTGCCAGCAGTTCCAGCAGGAGGGAAACGCAGTATTTT
>TRBJ2-2|NA|NA|TRBV7-3
CASSSKRGNTGELFF
TGTGCCAGCAGCTCGAAACGCGGGAACACCGGGGAGCTGTTTTTT
>TRBJ1-6|NA|few|TRBV12-3/TRBV12-4
CASRWSSYNSPLHF
TGTGCCAGCAGGTGGAGCTCCTATAATTCACCCCTCCACTTT
>TRBJ1-5|NA|many|TRBV24-1
CATSDAGTYQPQHF
TGTGCCACCAGTGACGCGGGGACGTATCAGCCCCAGCATTTT
>TRBJ2-3|NA|NA|TRBV18
CASSENGGPRQYF
TGTGCCAGCTCAGAGAACGGGGGCCCGAGGCAGTATTTT
>TRBJ1-1|TRBD1|few|TRBV20-1
CSARQGADYTEAFF
TGCAGTGCGCGACAGGGGGCGGATTACACTGAAGCTTTCTTT
>TRBJ2-1|TRBD2|few|TRBV5-6
CASSLNSGGNEQFF
TGTGCCAGCAGCTTGAATAGCGGGGGCAATGAGCAGTTCTTC
>TRBJ2-3|NA|few|TRBV27
CASSWSGGTDTQYF
TGTGCCAGCAGTTGGAGCGGAGGAACAGATACGCAGTATTTT